This T cell receptor beta chain was identified in a study of T cell responses to AZD1222 COVID-19 vaccine. Regarding this clone: No antigen is known for it.

The V and J ends lost 3 bases and 10 bases respectively, with 10 bases between them. This CDR3 has 13 amino acids. CDR1 is LGHDT and CDR2 is YNNKEL in the germline V gene (reference sequence). Points from the study as a whole: Spike was spanned by vaccine-associated CD4 TCRs, which were dominant at 160-218 and 743-854. Baseline seropositivity characterized only a handful of AZD1222 recipients. Repertoire sampling happened only post peak T cell response. Spike-specific TCR repertoires showed rising breadth and depth after two AZD1222 doses.

The data were produced by immunoSEQ multiplex PCR, yet TCRdb's version contains in-frame clones alone and is incomplete. The sample comprises more than 90,000 clones, 75% to 90% of which are singletons, and roughly 7% rests with the top ten. This chain connects TRBV3-1 (or the pseudogene TRBV3-2) to TRBJ1-6, with TRBD1 as a possible D gene (6 bases). The sample in question was peripheral blood, obtained 28 days after the second AZD1222 dose. The TCR was taken from an adult who received the AZD1222 COVID-19 vaccine. The CDR3 region has the DNA TGTGCCAGCAGCCATGCACAGGGCTCACCCCTCCACTTT. This translates into CASSHAQGSPLHF.